Shown below are 10 T cell receptor beta chains from a single sample sequenced in a study of T cell responses to AZD1222 COVID-19 vaccine. Sequencing was performed with immunoSEQ multiplex PCR; in TCRdb, only in-frame clones are kept and a portion is missing. The table shows 110,000 to 150,000 clones, with just over 90% occurring only once. Material: peripheral blood, obtained on day 0 of AZD1222 vaccination. These receptors were obtained from an adult in good health.

CDR3 sequence: CSASSGLSYTF. The DNA of the CDR3 is TGCAGTGCTAGTTCGGGGCTCAGCTACACCTTC. The chain is built from TRBV20-1 and TRBJ1-2, with D possibly TRBD1 on 5 matching bases. Trimming removed 3 bases from V and 9 bases from J, with 11 bases in between. Germline V gene sequence: CDR1 DFQATT, CDR2 SNEGSKA (reference sequence). The CDR3 has 11 residues.

The chain links TRBV5-4 to TRBJ2-5; D call uncertain. Per germline, CDR1 SGHNT and CDR2 YYREEE (reference sequence). The CDR3 runs to 13 residues. Trimming left V 0 bases short and J 0 bases short, with 3 bases between. CDR3 sequence (DNA): TGTGCCAGCAGCTTGGTGGACCAAGAGACCCAGTACTTC. Amino acids: CASSLVDQETQYF.

J is TRBJ2-3 and V is TRBV6-2 or TRBV6-3, with 10 bases aligning to TRBD1. The CDR3 has 15 residues. V shed 5 bases and J 0 bases; nucleotides not matched to a gene: 2. Germline-derived CDR1 and CDR2 are MNHEY and SVGEGT. The CDR3 region has the DNA TGTGCCAGCAGTCAGGGACAGGGGAGCACAGATACGCAGTATTTT. Amino acid sequence: CASSQGQGSTDTQYF.

The rearrangement uses TRBV29-1 and TRBJ2-1; D gene uncertain. The V end was cut by 5 bases, the J end by 3 bases, with 11 bases between. CDR3 length: 13 amino acids. Germline CDR1 and CDR2: SQVTM and ANQGSEA. CDR3 residues: CSVRQVYYNEQFF. CDR3 coding DNA: TGCAGCGTTAGGCAGGTTTACTACAATGAGCAGTTCTTC.

As for this clone: Other DNA variants within this sample encode the same CDR3. V usage is TRBV7-3 and J usage is TRBJ2-7; 14 nucleotides align to TRBD2. CDR3 length: 15 amino acids. Losses at the gene ends were 3 bases for V and 2 bases for J; bases not matched to a gene: 0. Germline CDR1 and CDR2: SGHTA and FQGTGA. In DNA, the CDR3 is TGTGCCAGCAGCTTGACTAGCGGGGGGGCCTACGAGCAGTACTTC. Translation gives CASSLTSGGAYEQYF.

CDR3 sequence (DNA): TGTGCCAGCAGCCCCCGGGACAGGGTTCTTGGCTACACCTTC. It encodes CASSPRDRVLGYTF. V is TRBV5-4 and J is TRBJ1-2; 9 bases line up with TRBD1. The CDR3 is 14 amino acids. Germline V lookup: CDR1 SGHNT, CDR2 YYREEE (reference sequence). V lost 4 bases to trimming and J lost 7 bases; unmatched junction nucleotides: 8.

The chain uses TRBV2 and TRBJ1-6; the match to TRBD1 covers 7 bases. CDR3 size: 15 residues. V lost 4 bases to trimming and J lost 3 bases; unmatched junction nucleotides: 3. Germline V gene lookup returns CDR1 SNHLY and CDR2 FYNNEI. This CDR3 reads CASSVQGDYNSPLHF. The DNA for the CDR3 is TGTGCCAGCAGTGTCCAGGGGGACTATAATTCACCCCTCCACTTT.

This chain links TRBV6-5 with TRBJ2-7; D tentatively fits TRBD1 or TRBD2 (5 bases each). The CDR3 contains 15 residues. Trimming removed 5 bases at V and 3 bases at J, with 17 bases between. The germline gives CDR1 MNHEY, CDR2 SVGAGI. The CDR3, as DNA: TGTGCCAGCAGTCAAACTTCCGGGACGGTCTACGAGCAGTACTTC. It is translated as CASSQTSGTVYEQYF.

CDR3 DNA sequence: TGCGCCAGCAGCCAAGACGGGTCCGGGGGGCCTCAAGAAAAACTGTTTTTT. It yields the protein CASSQDGSGGPQEKLFF. The chain recombines TRBV4-1 with TRBJ1-4; TRBD1 is a possible D gene (6 bases). Germline CDR1 is MGHRA and CDR2 is YSYEKL. CDR3 length equals 17 residues. Trimming removed 0 bases from V and 8 bases from J, with 19 bases in between.

This rearrangement joins TRBV6-5 to TRBJ1-2; D is unclear. The CDR3 has 14 residues. V dropped 0 bases and J dropped 5 bases, with 10 bases sitting between them. Per the germline V gene, CDR1 is MNHEY and CDR2 is SVGAGI. The CDR3 loop is CASSYSGLNYGYTF. Written as DNA, the CDR3 is TGTGCCAGCAGTTACTCAGGGCTGAATTATGGCTACACCTTC.